These 27 T cell receptor beta chains share one sample of origin, sequenced in a study of blood T cell repertoires in COVID-19. The assay was immunoSEQ multiplex PCR, and TCRdb's table has in-frame clones only and misses some. The table lists roughly 180,000 clones, about four fifths of them singletons. The sequenced sample consisted of peripheral blood. These receptors were taken from a woman in her forties with COVID-19, enrolled during active disease.

The chain combines TRBV29-1 with TRBJ2-1; D may be TRBD2 (6 bases). The CDR3 has 14 amino acids. V was shortened by 6 bases and J by 7 bases, with 19 bases between the two germline ends. Germline V gene sequence: CDR1 SQVTM, CDR2 ANQGSEA. The CDR3 protein is CSVPPPAGRNEQFF. Here the CDR3 DNA reads TGCAGCGTCCCCCCGCCCGCGGGACGGAATGAGCAGTTCTTC.

This clone was counted only a few times. The chain employs TRBV5-6 and TRBJ2-7; D call uncertain. The germline CDR1 and CDR2 sequences are SGHDT and YYEEEE. This CDR3 has 12 amino acids. Trimming shortened V by 0 bases and J by 6 bases, and 7 bases separated the two germline ends. This chain's CDR3 is CASSLAGFEQYF. CDR3 bases: TGTGCCAGCAGCTTGGCCGGGTTCGAGCAGTACTTC.

The chain couples TRBV19 to TRBJ2-1; TRBD1 matches 8 bases. Germline CDR1 LNHDA, CDR2 SQIVND (reference sequence). V lost 5 bases and J lost 2; bases outside the gene matches: 5. The CDR3 sequence is 15 residues long. The CDR3 DNA reads as TGTGCCAGTAGTTATCGACAGGGGCCCTACAATGAGCAGTTCTTC. This gives the protein CASSYRQGPYNEQFF. The full variable domain, its missing parts supplied by reference TRBV19 and TRBJ2-1, is DGGITQSPKYLFRKEGQNVTLSCEQNLNHDAMYWYRQDPGQGLRLIYYSQIVNDFQKGDIAEGYSVSREKKESFPLTVTSAQKNPTAFYLCASSYRQGPYNEQFFGPGTRLTVL.

The chain has TRBV7-9 and TRBJ1-1; a possible D gene is TRBD1 (6 bases). V lost 4 bases, J lost 0 bases, and 12 bases lay in between. Looked up from germline, CDR1 is SEHNR and CDR2 is FQNEAQ (reference sequence). The CDR3 runs to 15 residues. In nucleotides, the CDR3 is TGTGCCAGCAGCTCAGGACAGTCAATGAACACTGAAGCTTTCTTT. Translated: CASSSGQSMNTEAFF.

The V gene is TRBV24-1, the J gene TRBJ2-3; 10 bases agree with TRBD2. This CDR3 contains 16 residues. From germline, CDR1 is KGHDR and CDR2 SFDVKD. Trimming at V came to 3 bases and at J to 0 bases, leaving 2 bases not matched to a gene. As DNA, the CDR3 is TGTGCCACCAGTGATAGAGCGGGAGGGAGCACAGATACGCAGTATTTT. This gives the protein CATSDRAGGSTDTQYF.

This clone turned up a few times. V gene TRBV7-2 combines with J gene TRBJ1-3, with D tentatively TRBD1 (5 bases). The CDR3 length is 16 residues. Germline loops: CDR1 SGHTA, CDR2 FQGNSA. The V gene lost 4 bases and the J gene lost 0 bases, with 13 bases spanning the gap. As DNA, the CDR3 is TGTGCCAGCAGCTCCGGGACTCTCCTCTCTGGAAACACCATATATTTT. Protein product: CASSSGTLLSGNTIYF.

A few counts support this clone. The chain has TRBV7-9 and TRBJ2-2, with D possibly matching TRBD1 (7 bases). CDR1 is SEHNR and CDR2 is FQNEAQ in the germline V gene (reference sequence). The CDR3 has 15 residues. Trimming removed 2 bases from V and 4 bases from J, with 11 bases in between. CDR3: CASSLRQGGTGELFF. CDR3 nucleotides: TGTGCCAGCAGCTTACGGCAGGGGGGCACCGGGGAGCTGTTTTTT.

The chain's CDR3 is CASSEQGSRNTIYF. CDR3 DNA sequence: TGTGCCAGTAGTGAGCAGGGATCCAGAAACACCATATATTTT. The rearrangement links TRBV19 to TRBJ1-3; D might be TRBD1 (5 bases). This CDR3 has 14 residues. Germline CDR1 reads LNHDA; CDR2 reads SQIVND (reference sequence). With 5 bases removed from V and 5 bases from J, the gap between germline ends came to 13 bases.

In the case of this clone: One junction end does not reproduce the germline sequence, and a read error may be involved. This chain uses TRBV24-1 with TRBJ2-3; 9 bases align to TRBD2. The CDR3 extends over 17 amino acids. From germline, CDR1 is KGHDR and CDR2 SFDVKD. The CDR3 coding sequence is TGTGCCGCCAGTAACCCACCCATAGCGGGGGACACAGATACGCAGTATTTT. Its translation is CAASNPPIAGDTDTQYF.

This chain uses TRBV29-1 with TRBJ2-1, with 10 bases fitting TRBD1. Germline V lookup: CDR1 SQVTM, CDR2 ANQGSEA. The CDR3 extends over 12 amino acids. V lost 3 bases to trimming and J lost 10 bases; unmatched junction nucleotides: 3. CDR3 loop: CSVDLTGGEQFF. CDR3 nucleotide sequence: TGCAGCGTTGACCTGACAGGGGGCGAGCAGTTCTTC.

The chain has TRBV10-3 and TRBJ1-6; tentatively, D is TRBD1 (5 bases). This CDR3 contains 14 residues. Trimming pared 6 bases from V and 5 bases from J, leaving 11 bases between. From germline, CDR1 is ENHRY and CDR2 SYGVKD. The CDR3 DNA reads TGTGCCATCAGAACAGTAGGGGATAATTCACCCCTCCACTTT. Its protein product is CAIRTVGDNSPLHF.

This chain connects TRBV5-6 to TRBJ1-1, with a tentative D call TRBD1 (6 bases). V lost 2 bases and J lost 2, with 16 bases in between. CDR3 length equals 16 residues. Germline V gene lookup returns CDR1 SGHDT and CDR2 YYEEEE. The CDR3 region has the DNA TGTGCCAGCAGCTTTCGGGGTGGACAGTACAACACTGAAGCTTTCTTT. This translates into CASSFRGGQYNTEAFF.

The chain carries TRBV7-3 and TRBJ2-3, with TRBD2 matching over 12 bases. V shed 0 bases, J shed 0 bases, and the junction held 4 bases outside the gene matches. The germline gives CDR1 SGHTA, CDR2 FQGTGA. The CDR3 covers 18 residues. CDR3 in DNA: TGTGCCAGCAGCTTAACGCCCGGGACTAGCGGGAGCACAGATACGCAGTATTTT. As protein: CASSLTPGTSGSTDTQYF.

This clone has just a few counts. CDR3 nucleotides: TGTGCCAGCAGCTCGGGCACAGGGAGCAATAGGGAGACCCAGTACTTC. Protein: CASSSGTGSNRETQYF. The V call is TRBV5-8, the J call TRBJ2-5; maybe TRBD1 (6 bases). This CDR3 has 16 amino acids. Germline lookup yields CDR1 SGHTS and CDR2 YDEGEE. V gave up 3 bases and J gave up 5 bases, with 20 bases separating them. Filled out from reference TRBV5-8 and TRBJ2-5, the complete variable domain reads EAGVTQSPTHLIKTRGQQATLRCSPISGHTSVYWYQQALGLGLQFLLWYDEGEERNRGNFPPRFSGRQFPNYSSELNVNALELEDSALYLCASSSGTGSNRETQYFGPGTRLLVL.

This clone has only a few counts. The chain has TRBV6-6 and TRBJ1-5; 9 bases are shared with TRBD1. The CDR3 runs 14 residues. Germline V CDR1 and CDR2: MNHNY, SVGAGI (reference sequence). V shed 6 bases, J shed 5 bases, and the junction held 5 bases outside the gene matches. The CDR3 nucleotides are TGTGCCAGCAGCATACAGGGGGCATATCAGCCCCAGCATTTT. Its translation is CASSIQGAYQPQHF.

The V call is TRBV6-2 or TRBV6-3, the J call TRBJ1-5; TRBD1 aligns across 8 bases. Germline values: CDR1 MNHEY, CDR2 SVGEGT. The CDR3 runs 13 residues. V was pared by 6 bases and J by 15 bases, with 13 bases of the junction left unmatched. The CDR3 region is CASSQNPGTGRHF. CDR3 bases: TGTGCCAGCAGCCAAAATCCCGGGACAGGACGGCATTTT.

This clone has more than one count but fewer than ten. The V gene is TRBV2, the J gene TRBJ1-5, with 9 bases that match TRBD1. CDR1 and CDR2 (germline): SNHLY, FYNNEI. Trimming cost V 6 bases and J 6 bases; bases outside gene matches: 6. The CDR3 loop spans 14 amino acids. Here the CDR3 reads CASRKTGGGQPQHF. The CDR3, as DNA: TGTGCCAGCAGGAAGACAGGGGGTGGTCAGCCCCAGCATTTT.

This rearrangement joins TRBV5-1 to TRBJ1-5; possibly TRBD1 for D (5 bases). The CDR3 is made up of 14 amino acids. The V and J ends lost 3 bases and 3 bases respectively, with 10 bases between them. CDR1 is SGHRS and CDR2 is YFSETQ in the germline V gene. CDR3 sequence: CASSSGQPNQPQHF. The DNA of the CDR3 is TGCGCCAGCAGCTCCGGACAACCCAATCAGCCCCAGCATTTT.

The rearrangement uses TRBV2 and TRBJ2-2; 8 nucleotides match TRBD1. The V and J ends lost 9 bases and 0 bases, in that order; junction bases with no gene match: 6. The CDR3 consists of 15 residues. The germline CDR1 and CDR2 sequences are SNHLY and FYNNEI. This CDR3 is CASGSQGANTGELFF. The CDR3 nucleotides are TGTGCCAGTGGTTCACAGGGGGCGAACACCGGGGAGCTGTTTTTT. The full variable domain, with the rest looked up from reference TRBV2 and TRBJ2-2, is EPEVTQTPSHQVTQMGQEVILRCVPISNHLYFYWYRQILGQKVEFLVSFYNNEISEKSEIFDDQFSVERPDGSNFTLKIRSTKLEDSAMYFCASGSQGANTGELFFGEGSRLTVL.

About this clone: Its ends do not fully match the called genes, so a read error is possible. The chain carries TRBV7-7 and TRBJ2-2, with 7 bases lining up with TRBD1. This CDR3 spans 15 amino acids. Germline CDR1 SSHAT, CDR2 FNYEAQ (reference sequence). This CDR3 is CASSPDRVSTGELFF. The CDR3 nucleotides are TGTGCTAGCAGTCCAGACAGGGTCAGCACCGGGGAGCTGTTTTTT.

The chain is built from TRBV27 and TRBJ1-6, with TRBD1 matching 7 bases. Germline CDR1 is MNHEY and CDR2 is SMNVEV (reference sequence). V lost 3 bases and J lost 0; bases outside the gene matches: 2. CDR3 length: 16 amino acids. This CDR3 is CASSFRTGSYNSPLHF. The CDR3, as DNA: TGTGCCAGCAGTTTTCGGACAGGCTCCTATAATTCACCCCTCCACTTT.

The chain links TRBV19 to TRBJ2-5; possible D gene TRBD1, 6 bases. This CDR3 contains 14 residues. Trimming left V 8 bases short and J 0 bases short, with 13 bases between. From germline, CDR1 is LNHDA and CDR2 SQIVND (reference sequence). The CDR3 sequence: CASGDIRYQETQYF. The CDR3 DNA is TGTGCCAGTGGGGACATCCGGTACCAAGAGACCCAGTACTTC.

This chain uses TRBV5-4 with TRBJ2-6; no firm D call. This CDR3 contains 18 residues. Germline V gives CDR1 SGHNT, CDR2 YYREEE (reference sequence). V shed 5 bases and J shed 0 bases, with 18 bases lying between them. The CDR3 region has the DNA TGTGCCAGCAGATCAGACACGTTGCCCAACTCTGGGGCCAACGTCCTGACTTTC. Amino acids: CASRSDTLPNSGANVLTF. The full variable domain, completed using reference TRBV5-4 and TRBJ2-6, is ETGVTQSPTHLIKTRGQQVTLRCSSQSGHNTVSWYQQALGQGPQFIFQYYREEENGRGNFPPRFSGLQFPNYSSELNVNALELDDSALYLCASRSDTLPNSGANVLTFGAGSRLTVL.

The chain combines TRBV6-5 with TRBJ1-2, with 8 bases lining up with TRBD1. With V trimmed by 2 bases and J by 4 bases, 3 bases remained unmatched. Germline CDR1 MNHEY, CDR2 SVGAGI. The CDR3 has 14 amino acids. In DNA, the CDR3 is TGTGCCAGCAGTTACGACAGGGGATTCTATGGCTACACCTTC. It encodes CASSYDRGFYGYTF.

This chain links TRBV7-2 with TRBJ1-5; 8 nucleotides align to TRBD1. The CDR3 contains 15 residues. With V trimmed by 3 bases and J by 6 bases, 7 bases remained unmatched. The germline V gene has CDR1 SGHTA and CDR2 FQGNSA. The CDR3 sequence: CASSFYRGGVQPQHF. In nucleotides, the CDR3 is TGTGCCAGCAGCTTTTACAGGGGGGGGGTTCAGCCCCAGCATTTT.

The rearrangement links TRBV9 to TRBJ1-2; 7 positions match TRBD1. Germline V CDR1 and CDR2: SGDLS, YYNGEE. The CDR3 is made up of 19 amino acids. With 0 bases clipped from V and 2 bases from J, the junction kept 16 bases outside the gene matches. The CDR3 DNA sequence: TGTGCCAGCAGCGTAGATAGGGGGGCAGGGGGGATACCAAACTATGGCTACACCTTC. It specifies CASSVDRGAGGIPNYGYTF.

This clone was recorded only once. The chain is built from TRBV3-1 (or the pseudogene TRBV3-2) and TRBJ2-1, with 9 bases matching TRBD1. CDR1 LGHDT and CDR2 YNNKEL come from the germline V gene (reference sequence). Trimming at V came to 4 bases and at J to 8 bases, leaving 9 bases not matched to a gene. The CDR3 consists of 15 residues. CDR3 DNA: TGTGCCAGCAGCCCCCACAGGGGGCGATTGGATGAGCAGTTCTTC. Its translation is CASSPHRGRLDEQFF.